The 18 T cell receptor beta chains below were found in one sample sequenced in a study of T cell responses to AZD1222 COVID-19 vaccine (dated by TCRdb to the early 2020s). Libraries were constructed by the immunoSEQ multiplex PCR assay. TCRdb retrieved this table from immuneACCESS and kept in-frame rearrangements only. Not all clones are present; in checked studies, unresolved V genes account for under half, and no reason is known for the remainder. The sample profile shows about 150,000 clones; roughly 85% of them were found once. The ten largest clonotypes hold more than 7% of the sample. Reading the label with the study, this specimen's time point is: baseline before first vaccination. This specimen was peripheral blood, taken on day 0 of AZD1222 vaccination. These receptors all stem from an adult in good health.

J is TRBJ1-5 and V is TRBV28; 7 positions match TRBD1. Per the germline V gene, CDR1 is MDHEN and CDR2 is SYDVKM. This CDR3 contains 15 residues. Trimming at V came to 8 bases and at J to 3 bases, leaving 10 bases not matched to a gene. The CDR3 nucleotides are TGTGCCAGCGGAGAAGCAGGGGGAGACAATCAGCCCCAGCATTTT. Its protein product is CASGEAGGDNQPQHF.

The chain links TRBV5-1 to TRBJ1-2; no reliable D call. This CDR3 has 17 residues. V lost 0 bases to trimming and J lost 4 bases, with 19 bases between them. Germline-derived CDR1 and CDR2 are SGHRS and YFSETQ. The CDR3 loop reads CASSLGFVGQVGYGYTF. For the CDR3, the DNA is TGCGCCAGCAGCTTGGGTTTCGTTGGCCAAGTGGGCTATGGCTACACCTTC.

V is TRBV25-1 and J is TRBJ1-4, with D perhaps matching TRBD1 (5 bases). CDR1 MGHDK and CDR2 SYGVNS come from the germline V gene. The CDR3 spans 16 residues. V lost 2 bases and J 4 bases, leaving 14 bases between the germline ends. The chain's CDR3 is CASSEPPGRGNEKLFF. The CDR3 DNA follows: TGTGCCAGCAGTGAACCCCCGGGACGGGGTAATGAAAAACTGTTTTTT.

The rearrangement uses TRBV5-1 and TRBJ1-5, with a possible D match to TRBD1 (5 bases). The length of the CDR3 is 14 residues. The V gene lost 0 bases and the J gene lost 3 bases, with 7 bases spanning the gap. Germline V gives CDR1 SGHRS, CDR2 YFSETQ. The CDR3 loop reads CASSLGGPNQPQHF. The CDR3 DNA sequence: TGCGCCAGCAGCTTGGGGGGACCCAATCAGCCCCAGCATTTT.

This chain uses TRBV18 with TRBJ1-1, with 7 bases lining up with TRBD1. V was clipped by 6 bases and J by 4 bases; unmatched bases: 5. Germline V gives CDR1 KGHSH, CDR2 LQKENI. The CDR3 is made up of 13 amino acids. DNA of the CDR3: TGTGCCAGCTCCCAGGGACAGAGCACTGAAGCTTTCTTT. Translating gives CASSQGQSTEAFF. The full variable domain, in which reference TRBV18 and TRBJ1-1 provide the parts outside the CDR3, is NAGVMQNPRHLVRRRGQEARLRCSPMKGHSHVYWYRQLPEEGLKFMVYLQKENIIDESGMPKERFSAEFPKEGPSILRIQQVVRGDSAAYFCASSQGQSTEAFFGQGTRLTVV.

This chain connects TRBV18 to TRBJ2-7, with 8 bases lining up with TRBD2. CDR1 and CDR2 from the germline V gene are KGHSH and LQKENI. Unmatched junction bases numbered 14, after V lost 3 bases and J lost 7 bases. This CDR3 is built from 16 residues. The CDR3 region is CASSPSGAGAVGEQYF. The CDR3 DNA follows: TGTGCCAGCTCACCCTCAGGAGCGGGGGCTGTCGGGGAGCAGTACTTC.

The chain employs TRBV28 and TRBJ2-1, with D perhaps matching TRBD2 (6 bases). Trimming pared 7 bases from V and 3 bases from J, leaving 13 bases between. CDR1 and CDR2 from the germline V gene are MDHEN and SYDVKM. This CDR3 spans 14 amino acids. CDR3 in DNA: TGTGCCAGCATGGGGGGAAATAACTACAATGAGCAGTTCTTC. Residues: CASMGGNNYNEQFF.

This clone was counted only a few times. This chain links TRBV5-1 with TRBJ1-1; tentatively, D is TRBD1 (6 bases). Germline CDR1 is SGHRS and CDR2 is YFSETQ. Between the trimmed V and J ends, which lost 0 bases and 0 bases, there was a span of 9 bases. The CDR3 is 15 amino acids. CDR3 residues: CASSLAGVMNTEAFF. The CDR3 DNA reads as TGCGCCAGCAGCTTGGCAGGGGTCATGAACACTGAAGCTTTCTTT.

V is TRBV18 and J is TRBJ1-3, with D unclear. Per germline, CDR1 KGHSH and CDR2 LQKENI. The CDR3 runs to 14 residues. Between the trimmed V and J ends, which lost 3 bases and 1 base, there was a span of 7 bases. The CDR3 sequence: CASSPWKSGNTIYF. In nucleotides, the CDR3 is TGTGCCAGCTCACCTTGGAAATCTGGAAACACCATATATTTT.

This clone was picked up one time. CDR3 bases: TGTGCAAGTCGCTCAGCCTGGGGGGGCCCGATTACTCTCTCTGGAAACACCATATATTTT. The encoded protein is CASRSAWGGPITLSGNTIYF. The V call is TRBV12-2, the J call TRBJ1-3. TRBV12-2 is described as a pseudogene. This CDR3 has 20 residues.

The gene calls are TRBV15 and TRBJ1-3; D is possibly TRBD1 (6 bases). The V gene's germline CDR1 is LNHNV and CDR2 YYDKDF (reference sequence). The V end was cut by 6 bases, the J end by 3 bases, with 9 bases between. The CDR3 sequence is 13 residues long. This CDR3 is CATRGANGNTIYF. CDR3 nucleotides: TGTGCCACCAGGGGGGCGAATGGAAACACCATATATTTT.

The chain carries TRBV19 and TRBJ1-5, with 12 bases lining up with TRBD1. The CDR3 has 18 amino acids. In germline, CDR1 is LNHDA, CDR2 SQIVND (reference sequence). V gave up 8 bases and J gave up 4 bases; unmatched junction bases: 15. The CDR3: CASEGQGAWIRGNQPQHF. Written as DNA, the CDR3 is TGTGCCAGTGAGGGACAGGGGGCATGGATTCGGGGGAATCAGCCCCAGCATTTT.

The V gene is TRBV4-2, the J gene TRBJ2-2; 9 bases are shared with TRBD1. The CDR3 sequence is 17 residues long. The junction had 12 bases not matched to a gene; V was cut back by 0 bases and J by 10 bases. Germline V gives CDR1 LGHNA, CDR2 YNFKEQ. The CDR3 DNA follows: TGTGCCAGCAGCCAAGAATTCGCCGGGACAGGGCAGGCGGAGCTGTTTTTT. Translation gives CASSQEFAGTGQAELFF.

The chain employs TRBV19 and TRBJ2-1; D possibly corresponds to TRBD1 (6 bases). This CDR3 region has 13 residues. Germline V lookup: CDR1 LNHDA, CDR2 SQIVND (reference sequence). The CDR3 spells CGCGGTGYNEQFF. The CDR3 coding sequence is TGTGGTTGCGGAGGTACAGGGTACAATGAGCAGTTCTTC.

This chain joins TRBV18 and TRBJ1-2; 7 bases line up with TRBD1. The CDR3 runs 14 residues. The J segment lost 8 bases and the V segment lost 3 bases, leaving 9 bases of the junction unmatched. Per germline, CDR1 KGHSH and CDR2 LQKENI. The CDR3 protein is CASSPETGAGGYTF. The CDR3 DNA follows: TGTGCCAGCTCACCTGAAACAGGGGCGGGCGGCTACACCTTC.

The chain is built from TRBV5-6 and TRBJ1-3; the D is unclear. V was pared by 5 bases and J by 0 bases, with 12 bases between. Germline CDR1 is SGHDT and CDR2 is YYEEEE. This CDR3 comprises 15 residues. The CDR3: CASRRDGYSGNTIYF. In DNA, the CDR3 is TGTGCCAGCAGGCGTGACGGTTACTCTGGAAACACCATATATTTT.

In this sample, this clone turned up a few times. This chain uses TRBV10-3 with TRBJ1-3; D is uncertain. CDR3 length equals 13 residues. Germline values: CDR1 ENHRY, CDR2 SYGVKD. Trimming took 6 bases from V and 0 from J, leaving 6 bases between them. The CDR3 DNA is TGTGCCATCAGGACCGACTCTGGAAACACCATATATTTT. Encoded protein: CAIRTDSGNTIYF.

The chain employs TRBV6-5 and TRBJ2-7; the D is unclear. The V gene's germline CDR1 is MNHEY and CDR2 SVGAGI. V was trimmed by 0 bases and J by 1 base, leaving 7 bases between them. This CDR3 has 14 amino acids. The CDR3 spells CASSYSGRSYEQYF. The CDR3 DNA reads as TGTGCCAGCAGTTACTCTGGCAGATCCTACGAGCAGTACTTC.